One sample yielded the 19 T cell receptor beta chains listed below, sequenced in a study of cytomegalovirus exposure and HLA in healthy donors. 13 Jbeta primers and 60 Vbeta primers were used for the PCR. Libraries were prepared by immunoSEQ multiplex PCR; TCRdb keeps only in-frame clonotypes and omits some of them. Among about 96,000 clones, approximately 75% were seen once, and the ten largest hold roughly 14%. Sequencing was performed on PBMCs. Receptor source: a woman in her 70s in good health and CMV-seropositive.

This clone was picked up one time. The rearrangement links TRBV4-1 to TRBJ1-2, with 8 bases matching TRBD1. Looked up from germline, CDR1 is MGHRA and CDR2 is YSYEKL. This CDR3 comprises 14 residues. V shed 0 bases and J 7 bases; nucleotides not matched to a gene: 4. CDR3 DNA sequence: TGCGCCAGCAGCCAAGATAACAGGGGGACTGGCTACACCTTC. It specifies CASSQDNRGTGYTF.

In its sample, this clone was seen a few times. The chain employs TRBV29-1 and TRBJ2-5, with D possibly matching TRBD2 (6 bases). This CDR3 contains 13 residues. The germline V gene has CDR1 SQVTM and CDR2 ANQGSEA. V gave up 7 bases and J gave up 2 bases, with 14 bases separating them. CDR3 DNA sequence: TGCAGCGCCGCATGGACTAATCAAGAGACCCAGTACTTC. It codes for CSAAWTNQETQYF.

V gene TRBV18 combines with J gene TRBJ1-6; 9 nucleotides agree with TRBD1. The CDR3 consists of 14 residues. V shed 4 bases, J shed 9 bases, and the junction held 4 bases outside the gene matches. In germline, CDR1 is KGHSH, CDR2 LQKENI. In nucleotides, the CDR3 is TGTGCCAGCTCACGGGGGACAGGGCCTTCACCCCTCCACTTT. This codes for CASSRGTGPSPLHF.

V usage is TRBV7-2 and J usage is TRBJ1-5, with D uncertain. The CDR3 is made up of 15 amino acids. The germline V gene encodes CDR1 SGHTA and CDR2 FQGNSA. V lost 5 bases, J lost 0 bases, and 11 bases lay in between. DNA for the CDR3: TGTGCCAGCAGCCCGCTGCGCGGTAGCAATCAGCCCCAGCATTTT. It specifies CASSPLRGSNQPQHF.

CDR3 region: CASRSGGSYEQYF. In DNA form, the CDR3 reads TGTGCCAGCAGGTCCGGGGGCTCCTACGAGCAGTACTTC. The chain is built from TRBV25-1 and TRBJ2-7, with D possibly matching TRBD2 (6 bases). This CDR3 spans 13 amino acids. Germline-derived CDR1 and CDR2 are MGHDK and SYGVNS. V lost 6 bases and J lost 0, with 9 bases in between.

J is TRBJ1-5 and V is TRBV7-9, with D perhaps TRBD1 (5 bases). The CDR3 extends over 13 amino acids. Germline V gives CDR1 SEHNR, CDR2 FQNEAQ (reference sequence). Between the trimmed V and J ends, which lost 0 bases and 16 bases, there was a span of 16 bases. The CDR3, as DNA: TGTGCCAGCAGCTTAGCGCGGGACTCCCCCCCCCATTTT. It translates to CASSLARDSPPHF.

This chain uses TRBV28 with TRBJ2-5; possible D gene TRBD2, 6 bases. The CDR3 totals 14 residues. V dropped 6 bases and J dropped 2 bases, with 13 bases sitting between them. Per germline, CDR1 MDHEN and CDR2 SYDVKM. The chain's CDR3 is CASSSSSVQETQYF. The CDR3 nucleotides are TGTGCCAGCAGCTCCTCTAGCGTTCAAGAGACCCAGTACTTC.

The CDR3 DNA follows: TGTGCCAGCAGACTTAGCGGGGGGGCCTACAATGAGCAGTTCTTC. As protein: CASRLSGGAYNEQFF. The J gene is TRBJ2-1, the V gene TRBV7-2; 11 bases are a match to TRBD2. The CDR3 runs to 15 residues. Unmatched junction bases numbered 3, after V lost 6 bases and J lost 2 bases. In germline, CDR1 is SGHTA, CDR2 FQGNSA.

The CDR3 loop is CASSPGQGLSPLHF. CDR3 sequence (DNA): TGTGCCAGCAGCCCGGGACAGGGGCTCTCACCCCTCCACTTT. J is TRBJ1-6 and V is TRBV5-4; 10 bases line up with TRBD1. The CDR3 length is 14 residues. Germline CDR1 and CDR2: SGHNT and YYREEE (reference sequence). The junction had 5 bases not matched to a gene; V was cut back by 4 bases and J by 10 bases.

The CDR3 loop reads CASSRGLAGATSYNEQFF. As DNA, the CDR3 is TGTGCCAGCAGCCGAGGACTAGCGGGGGCCACCTCCTACAATGAGCAGTTCTTC. The V gene is TRBV7-6, the J gene TRBJ2-1; 13 bases align to TRBD2. Germline-derived CDR1 and CDR2 are SGHVS and FNYEAQ. Trimming at V came to 5 bases and at J to 0 bases, leaving 7 bases not matched to a gene. This CDR3 comprises 18 residues. The whole variable domain, filled in from reference TRBV7-6 and TRBJ2-1, reads GAGVSQSPRYKVTKRGQDVALRCDPISGHVSLYWYRQALGQGPEFLTYFNYEAQQDKSGLPNDRFSAERPEGSISTLTIQRTEQRDSAMYRCASSRGLAGATSYNEQFFGPGTRLTVL.

The rearrangement links TRBV5-6 to TRBJ2-1; weak D call: TRBD2 (6 bases). CDR3 length: 15 residues. The germline V and J ends were trimmed by 0 bases and 9 bases, with 16 bases remaining between them. Germline V lookup: CDR1 SGHDT, CDR2 YYEEEE. The CDR3 sequence is CASSLGSGYQSEQFF. For the CDR3, the DNA is TGTGCCAGCAGCTTGGGAAGCGGGTACCAATCTGAGCAGTTCTTC.

V and J are TRBV6-4 and TRBJ2-3; maybe TRBD2 (7 bases). The germline V and J ends were trimmed by 0 bases and 5 bases, with 15 bases remaining between them. CDR3 length: 16 residues. Germline loops: CDR1 MRHNA, CDR2 SNTAGT. The CDR3 coding sequence is TGTGCCAGCAGTGACTCGGTGTGGGGGGGCCGAGATACGCAGTATTTT. This gives the protein CASSDSVWGGRDTQYF.

The chain couples TRBV28 to TRBJ2-3; 10 bases align to TRBD1. Germline V gene sequence: CDR1 MDHEN, CDR2 SYDVKM. The CDR3 has 18 amino acids. Losses at the gene ends were 1 base for V and 4 bases for J; bases not matched to a gene: 11. CDR3 bases: TGTGCCAGCAGTTTATCCCTCAGTCGGACAGGGGGACCAGATACGCAGTATTTT. This translates into CASSLSLSRTGGPDTQYF.

The gene calls are TRBV7-3 and TRBJ2-7; 7 bases fit TRBD1. Germline V gene lookup returns CDR1 SGHTA and CDR2 FQGTGA. V gave up 5 bases and J gave up 1 base; unmatched junction bases: 5. The CDR3 has 14 amino acids. The CDR3 loop is CASSPTGPSYEQYF. In DNA form, the CDR3 reads TGTGCCAGCAGCCCGACAGGGCCATCCTACGAGCAGTACTTC.

This chain links TRBV18 with TRBJ1-6; D perhaps matches TRBD1 (6 bases). Germline values: CDR1 KGHSH, CDR2 LQKENI. The CDR3 runs to 15 residues. V dropped 3 bases and J dropped 7 bases, with 13 bases sitting between them. The CDR3 DNA follows: TGTGCCAGCTCACCGTCCGGGACACTGAATTCACCCCTCCACTTT. Residues: CASSPSGTLNSPLHF.

J is TRBJ1-5 and V is TRBV29-1; TRBD1 matches 7 bases. This CDR3 has 14 amino acids. V dropped 4 bases and J dropped 3; count of bases not matched to a gene: 6. CDR1 and CDR2 from the germline V gene are SQVTM and ANQGSEA. The CDR3 protein is CSVVEGTANQPQHF. As DNA, the CDR3 is TGCAGCGTTGTTGAAGGGACAGCCAATCAGCCCCAGCATTTT.

The CDR3 loop reads CASSPRGAGGGETQYF. CDR3 in DNA: TGTGCCAGCAGCCCTCGGGGGGCGGGAGGCGGGGAGACCCAGTACTTC. This chain uses TRBV7-3 with TRBJ2-5; 8 positions agree with TRBD2. Trimming removed 5 bases from V and 5 bases from J; junction bases left unmatched: 13. The CDR3 is 16 amino acids. Per the germline V gene, CDR1 is SGHTA and CDR2 is FQGTGA.

This clone was counted only a few times. The chain joins TRBV7-3 to TRBJ2-3, with D possibly matching TRBD2 (5 bases). The V gene's germline CDR1 is SGHTA and CDR2 FQGTGA. V was shortened by 5 bases and J by 8 bases, with 17 bases between the two germline ends. The CDR3 totals 14 residues. The CDR3 sequence is CASSTGSSRGTQYF. In nucleotides, the CDR3 is TGTGCCAGCAGCACTGGGTCTTCCCGGGGTACGCAGTATTTT.

The CDR3 coding sequence is TGTGCCAGCAGTACCCGACAGGGAGGCACTGAAGCTTTCTTT. Encoded protein: CASSTRQGGTEAFF. The V and J genes are TRBV2 and TRBJ1-1; 7 nucleotides line up with TRBD1. Germline CDR1 and CDR2: SNHLY and FYNNEI. The V gene end was trimmed by 5 bases and the J gene end by 4 bases; junction bases not matched to a gene: 7. This CDR3 is built from 14 residues. The full variable domain, with the rest looked up from reference TRBV2 and TRBJ1-1, is EPEVTQTPSHQVTQMGQEVILRCVPISNHLYFYWYRQILGQKVEFLVSFYNNEISEKSEIFDDQFSVERPDGSNFTLKIRSTKLEDSAMYFCASSTRQGGTEAFFGQGTRLTVV.